This TCR beta chain was documented in a study of cytomegalovirus exposure and HLA in healthy donors. General observations from the study: Presence/absence analyses supposed approximately even sequencing depth among donors.

PCR involved 60 Vbeta and 13 Jbeta primers. Assay: immunoSEQ multiplex PCR; the TCRdb copy retains only in-frame clones and omits some. Of a few hundred thousand clones listed, around 80% are singletons. Donors counted as nominally healthy when sampled, yet unrecorded immune exposures were likely. In the case of this clone: Its matching antigen is unknown.

The CDR3 covers 14 residues. Trimming cost V 5 bases and J 1 base; bases outside gene matches: 2. Germline V lookup: CDR1 ENHRY, CDR2 SYGVKD. This sequence joins TRBV10-3 and TRBJ2-7; 10 bases align to TRBD2. Specimen: PBMCs. This sequence was found in a girl aged 2-15 years in good health and CMV-seronegative. Here the CDR3 DNA reads TGTGCCATCAGTTTAGCGGGAGGATCCTACGAGCAGTACTTC. Translated: CAISLAGGSYEQYF.